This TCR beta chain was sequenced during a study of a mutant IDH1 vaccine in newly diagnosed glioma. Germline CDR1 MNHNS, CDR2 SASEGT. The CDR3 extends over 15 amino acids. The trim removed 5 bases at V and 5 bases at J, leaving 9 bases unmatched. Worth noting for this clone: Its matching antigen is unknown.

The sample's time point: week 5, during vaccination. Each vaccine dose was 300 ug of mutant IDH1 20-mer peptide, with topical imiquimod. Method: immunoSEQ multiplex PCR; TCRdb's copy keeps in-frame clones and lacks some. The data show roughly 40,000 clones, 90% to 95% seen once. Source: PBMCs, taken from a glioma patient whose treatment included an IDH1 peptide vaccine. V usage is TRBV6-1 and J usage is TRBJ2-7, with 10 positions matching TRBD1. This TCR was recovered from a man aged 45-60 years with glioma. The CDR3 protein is CASSRLLTGGHEQYF. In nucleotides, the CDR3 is TGTGCCAGCAGTCGCCTCCTGACAGGGGGCCACGAGCAGTACTTC.